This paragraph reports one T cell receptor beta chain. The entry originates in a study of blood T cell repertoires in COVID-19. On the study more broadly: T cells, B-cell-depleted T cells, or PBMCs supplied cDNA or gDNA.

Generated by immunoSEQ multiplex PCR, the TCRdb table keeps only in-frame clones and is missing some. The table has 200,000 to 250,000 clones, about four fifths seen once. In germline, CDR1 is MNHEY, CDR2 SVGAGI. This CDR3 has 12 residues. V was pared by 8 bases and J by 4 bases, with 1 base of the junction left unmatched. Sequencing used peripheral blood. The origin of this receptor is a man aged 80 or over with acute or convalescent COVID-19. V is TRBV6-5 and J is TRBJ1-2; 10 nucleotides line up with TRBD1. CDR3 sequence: CASGQGGYGYTF. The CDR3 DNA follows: TGTGCCAGCGGACAGGGGGGCTATGGCTACACCTTC.